Listed below are T cell receptor beta chains from one sample, sequenced in a study of blood T cell repertoires in COVID-19. The assay was immunoSEQ multiplex PCR, and TCRdb's table has in-frame clones only and misses some. Among 95,000 to 100,000 clones listed, under 90% were seen once. Specimen: peripheral blood. These receptors came from a human donor in a cohort sampled during active COVID-19. The CDR3 runs from the conserved cysteine through the conserved F or W. A D gene is named only where the DNA matches it firmly. Only part of the rows carry a size: once, few, many, or a class if the clone is expanded.

d_call: TRBD1; j_call: TRBJ1-2; v_call: TRBV12-3/TRBV12-4; clone_size: few; cdr3_length: 13; cdr3_aa: CASSYVTGFGYTF; cdr3_nt: TGTGCCAGCAGTTACGTGACAGGGTTTGGCTACACCTTC
d_call: NA; j_call: TRBJ2-2; v_call: TRBV6-2/TRBV6-3; clone_size: NA; cdr3_length: 14; cdr3_aa: CASSYIRDTGELFF; cdr3_nt: TGTGCCAGCAGTTACATACGGGACACCGGGGAGCTGTTTTTT
d_call: NA; j_call: TRBJ1-4; v_call: TRBV3-1/TRBV3-2; clone_size: NA; cdr3_length: 17; cdr3_aa: CASSPSQGLATNEKLFF; cdr3_nt: TGTGCCAGCAGTCCGTCTCAGGGACTCGCAACTAATGAAAAACTGTTTTTT
d_call: NA; j_call: TRBJ1-2; v_call: TRBV18; clone_size: NA; cdr3_length: 15; cdr3_aa: CASSSEGTTNYGYTF; cdr3_nt: TGTGCCAGCTCATCCGAAGGGACAACTAACTATGGCTACACCTTC
d_call: NA; j_call: TRBJ2-1; v_call: TRBV27; clone_size: NA; cdr3_length: 17; cdr3_aa: CASSPRPEISSYNEQFF; cdr3_nt: TGTGCCAGCAGCCCCCGGCCGGAGATAAGCTCCTACAATGAGCAGTTCTTC
d_call: NA; j_call: TRBJ2-7; v_call: TRBV4-2; clone_size: NA; cdr3_length: 15; cdr3_aa: CASSQSGAGTYEQYF; cdr3_nt: TGTGCCAGCAGCCAATCAGGGGCTGGGACCTACGAGCAGTACTTC
d_call: TRBD1; j_call: TRBJ1-5; v_call: TRBV6-2/TRBV6-3; clone_size: once; cdr3_length: 16; cdr3_aa: CASSSRTGTSNQPQHF; cdr3_nt: TGTGCCAGCAGTTCCCGGACAGGGACTAGCAATCAGCCCCAGCATTTT
d_call: TRBD1; j_call: TRBJ1-1; v_call: TRBV29-1; clone_size: NA; cdr3_length: 14; cdr3_aa: CSVVGQGGGTEAFF; cdr3_nt: TGCAGCGTTGTGGGACAGGGAGGTGGGACTGAAGCTTTCTTT
d_call: TRBD1; j_call: TRBJ2-5; v_call: TRBV23-1; clone_size: NA; cdr3_length: 17; cdr3_aa: CASTRGLWAGGGETQYF; cdr3_nt: TGCGCCAGCACCCGAGGGTTGTGGGCAGGGGGCGGTGAGACCCAGTACTTC
d_call: NA; j_call: TRBJ2-7; v_call: TRBV6-6; clone_size: NA; cdr3_length: 14; cdr3_aa: CASSSRRGANEQYF; cdr3_nt: TGTGCCAGCAGTTCTCGCAGGGGAGCCAACGAGCAGTACTTC